The source of this TCR beta chain is a study of T-cell reconstitution after alpha-beta-depleted transplantation in children. Study observations and caveats: Diversity of TCRbeta at day 60 was high in some patients, arising from surviving recipient T cells and thymic progenitors. Reportedly, roughly two months post-transplant, alpha-beta T cells arose from several hundred expanded graft clones. A year post-transplant, T-cell counts and diversity derived mostly from newly produced T cells.

Comments on this clonotype: Its matching antigen is unknown.

The authors prepared the TCRbeta library with unique molecular identifiers. TCRdb fed the PCR reads into MiXCR, producing one record per CDR3 protein. The sample shows around 440,000 distinct CDR3 sequences, roughly 16% of them seen only once. CDR3 length: 14 amino acids. Germline assignment: CDR1 MNHNS and CDR2 SASEGT. The ends were cut back, 2 bases at V and 2 bases at J, with 7 bases in the middle. The sequencing used PBMCs, mostly from graft donor cells, collected 360 days after TCRalphabeta/CD19-depleted stem cell transplant. The J gene is TRBJ1-3, the V gene TRBV6-1; D perhaps matches TRBD1 (5 bases). This sequence originates from a boy less than two years old who had a stem cell transplant for Wiskott-Aldrich syndrome, so the T cells may come from the graft donor. The CDR3 sequence: CASSEQGPGNTIYF. The CDR3 DNA follows: TGTGCCAGCAGTGAACAGGGCCCTGGAAACACCATATATTTT.